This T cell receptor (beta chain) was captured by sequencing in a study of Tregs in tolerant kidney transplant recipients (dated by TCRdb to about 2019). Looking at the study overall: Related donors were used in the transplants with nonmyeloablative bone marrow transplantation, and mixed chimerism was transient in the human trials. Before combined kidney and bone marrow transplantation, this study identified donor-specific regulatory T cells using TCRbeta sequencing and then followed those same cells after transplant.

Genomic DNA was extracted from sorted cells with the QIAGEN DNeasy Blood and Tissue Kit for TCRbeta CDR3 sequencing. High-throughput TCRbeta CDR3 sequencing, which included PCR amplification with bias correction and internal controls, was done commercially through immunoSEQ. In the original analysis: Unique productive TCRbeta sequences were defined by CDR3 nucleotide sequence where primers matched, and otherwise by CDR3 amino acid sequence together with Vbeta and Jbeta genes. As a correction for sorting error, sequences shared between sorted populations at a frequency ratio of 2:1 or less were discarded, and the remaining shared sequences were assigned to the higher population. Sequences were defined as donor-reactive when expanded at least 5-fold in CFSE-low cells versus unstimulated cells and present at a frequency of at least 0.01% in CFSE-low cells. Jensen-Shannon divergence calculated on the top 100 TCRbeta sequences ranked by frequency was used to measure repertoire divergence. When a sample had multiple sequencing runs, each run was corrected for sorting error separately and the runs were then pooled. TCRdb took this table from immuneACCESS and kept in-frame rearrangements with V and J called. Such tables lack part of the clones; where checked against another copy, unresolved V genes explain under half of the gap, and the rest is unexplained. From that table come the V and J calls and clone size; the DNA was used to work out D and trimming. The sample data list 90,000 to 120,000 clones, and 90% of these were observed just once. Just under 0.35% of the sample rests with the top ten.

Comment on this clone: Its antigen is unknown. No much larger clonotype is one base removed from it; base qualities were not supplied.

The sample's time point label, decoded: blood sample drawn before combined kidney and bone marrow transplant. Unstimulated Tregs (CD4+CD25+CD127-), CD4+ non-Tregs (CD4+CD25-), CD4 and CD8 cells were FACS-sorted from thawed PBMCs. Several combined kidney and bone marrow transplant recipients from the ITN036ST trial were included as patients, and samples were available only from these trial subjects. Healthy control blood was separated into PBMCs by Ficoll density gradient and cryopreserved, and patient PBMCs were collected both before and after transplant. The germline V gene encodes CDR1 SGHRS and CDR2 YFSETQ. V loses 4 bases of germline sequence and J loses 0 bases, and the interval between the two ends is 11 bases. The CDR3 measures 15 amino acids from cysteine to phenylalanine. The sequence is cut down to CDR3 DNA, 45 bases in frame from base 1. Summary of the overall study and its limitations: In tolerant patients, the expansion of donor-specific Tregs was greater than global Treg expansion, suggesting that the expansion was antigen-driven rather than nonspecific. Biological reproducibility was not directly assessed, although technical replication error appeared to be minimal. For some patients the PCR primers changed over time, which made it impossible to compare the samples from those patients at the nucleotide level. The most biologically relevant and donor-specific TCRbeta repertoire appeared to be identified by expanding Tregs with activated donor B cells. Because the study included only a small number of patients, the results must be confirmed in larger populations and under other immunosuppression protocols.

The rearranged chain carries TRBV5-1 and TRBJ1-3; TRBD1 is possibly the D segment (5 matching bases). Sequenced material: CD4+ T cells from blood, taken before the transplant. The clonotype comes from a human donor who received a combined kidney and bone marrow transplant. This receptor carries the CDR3 CASSPGLSSGNTIYF. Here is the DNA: TGCGCCAGCAGCCCGGGACTCTCCTCTGGAAACACCATATATTTT.